The 11 T cell receptor beta chains in this list originate from one sample, sequenced in a study of post-analysis software for immune sequencing data. Findings of the study overall: Roughly 5 TRBV segments were significantly more frequent in patients than in controls. TRBV5-6, TRBV5-1 and TRBV20-1 were among these segments.

Unique molecular identifiers had been added to the TCR beta cDNA libraries. TCRdb re-derived calls from the PCR reads in MiXCR, one entry per CDR3 protein. This sample has just over 250,000 distinct CDR3 sequences; less than 40% occur once, and the top ten carry around 4.7%. No antigens are known for them. Sequencing was done on a sample of blood. The source is a girl aged 10 to 17 with multiple sclerosis.

This clonotype was seen just once. This could be a read error, since a much larger clone is one nucleotide away. The rearrangement links TRBV21-1 to TRBJ2-1; the D call in the table, TRBD1, was not verified against the DNA. TRBV21-1 constitutes a pseudogene. CDR3 length: 9 residues. In DNA form, the CDR3 reads TGTGCCGCCCGGGACGAGCAGTTCTTC. Residues: CAARDEQFF.

This clonotype showed up many times. The rearrangement joins TRBV7-9 to TRBJ2-1, with D possibly TRBD1 on 6 matching bases. Trimming removed 1 base from V and 8 bases from J, with 15 bases in between. The CDR3 has 15 residues. Germline CDR1 and CDR2: SEHNR and FQNEAQ (reference sequence). CDR3 protein: CASSLDATGSYEQFF. The CDR3, as DNA: TGTGCCAGCAGCTTAGATGCGACAGGAAGCTATGAGCAGTTCTTC.

This clonotype was recorded many times. The rearrangement joins TRBV28 to TRBJ2-5; D is undetermined. Trimming removed 7 bases at V and 5 bases at J, with 8 bases between. Germline V gene lookup returns CDR1 MDHEN and CDR2 SYDVKM. This CDR3 spans 11 amino acids. The DNA of the CDR3 is TGTGCCAGCATGGGTGTTGAGACCCAGTACTTC. Protein product: CASMGVETQYF. The entire variable domain, with the rest obtained from reference TRBV28 and TRBJ2-5, is as follows: DVKVTQSSRYLVKRTGEKVFLECVQDMDHENMFWYRQDPGLGLRLIYFSYDVKMKEKGDIPEGYSVSREKKERFSLILESASTNQTSMYLCASMGVETQYFGPGTRLLVL.

This clonotype appeared many times. The V gene is TRBV15, the J gene TRBJ1-5, with a weak D call TRBD1 (5 bases). The CDR3 spans 13 residues. Per germline, CDR1 LNHNV and CDR2 YYDKDF (reference sequence). V was cut by 5 bases and J by 4 bases, with 9 bases left in between. This CDR3 is CATSVGANQPQHF. DNA for the CDR3: TGTGCCACCAGCGTCGGGGCTAATCAGCCCCAGCATTTT. Looking up the rest from reference TRBV15 and TRBJ1-5 gives the full variable domain: DAMVIQNPRYQVTQFGKPVTLSCSQTLNHNVMYWYQQKSSQAPKLLFHYYDKDFNNEADTPDNFQSRRPNTSFCFLDIRSPGLGDTAMYLCATSVGANQPQHFGDGTRLSIL.

The table lists this clonotype with many counts. This chain links TRBV4-2 with TRBJ2-1; D gene unclear. This CDR3 comprises 16 residues. V was cut by 0 bases and J by 4 bases, with 13 bases left in between. The germline CDR1 and CDR2 sequences are LGHNA and YNFKEQ. CDR3 region: CASSQEQVGGYNEQFF. The DNA for the CDR3 is TGTGCCAGCAGCCAAGAGCAGGTTGGTGGGTACAATGAGCAGTTCTTC.

Remarks on this clonotype: This may stem from a read error, because a much larger clone lies one nucleotide away. J is TRBJ2-5 and V is TRBV5-1, with D possibly matching TRBD2 (6 bases). The germline V gene has CDR1 SGHRS and CDR2 YFSETQ. CDR3 length: 12 amino acids. Trimming pared 7 bases from V and 11 bases from J, leaving 18 bases between. The CDR3 reads CASRRGGNEQYF. CDR3 bases: TGCGCCAGCCGGAGGGGAGGCAATGAGCAGTACTTC.

This clonotype has a count of ten or more. The V call is TRBV11-2, the J call TRBJ1-1; D is undetermined. Germline CDR1 reads SGHAT; CDR2 reads FQNNGV. This CDR3 comprises 15 residues. V lost 5 bases and J 1 base, leaving 14 bases between the germline ends. The CDR3 region has the DNA TGTGCCAGCAGCCACCCGGGGAGAGGGAACACTGAAGCTTTCTTT. Its protein product is CASSHPGRGNTEAFF.

On this clonotype itself: A much more abundant neighbour one base away suggests this may be a read error. The CDR3 nucleotides are TGTGCCAGCAGCCACGCGGGAGCAATAGGTACGCAGTATTTT. Protein sequence: CASSHAGAIGTQYF. The chain joins TRBV7-8 to TRBJ2-3; 7 nucleotides line up with TRBD2. Per germline, CDR1 SGHVS and CDR2 FQNEAQ. This CDR3 spans 14 amino acids. Trimming cost V 5 bases and J 8 bases; bases outside gene matches: 10.

The chain uses TRBV6-6 and TRBJ2-2, with 7 bases identical to TRBD2. The CDR3 runs 15 residues. The V segment lost 1 base and the J segment 4 bases; nucleotides outside the gene matches: 3. Germline V lookup: CDR1 MNHNY, CDR2 SVGAGI (reference sequence). This chain's CDR3 is CASSYLSGATGELFF. The DNA for the CDR3 is TGTGCCAGCAGTTACTTGAGCGGGGCCACCGGGGAGCTGTTTTTT.

A note on this clonotype: One base away lies a much larger clone, so this may be a sequencing read error. The rearrangement uses TRBV20-1 and TRBJ1-6; D not certain. Germline V gene lookup returns CDR1 DFQATT and CDR2 SNEGSKA (reference sequence). There are 12 residues in the CDR3. For the CDR3, the DNA is TGCAGTGCTAGTAGGGTCAATTCACCCCCCCACTTT. It codes for CSASRVNSPPHF.

This clonotype was found many times. This chain links TRBV10-3 with TRBJ2-3; D gene ambiguous. Germline lookup yields CDR1 ENHRY and CDR2 SYGVKD. The CDR3 is made up of 12 amino acids. Trimming took 5 bases from V and 0 from J, leaving 3 bases between them. The CDR3 region is CAISLSTDTQYF. For the CDR3, the DNA is TGTGCCATCAGTTTGAGCACAGATACGCAGTATTTT.